This T cell receptor beta chain was profiled in a study of T-cell memory formation after mild COVID-19. Looking at the study overall: TCR clusters were mostly confined to one donor each.

Study-level findings and limits: Clones that got smaller from day 15 to 85 had even CD4/CD8, while clones growing later tipped toward CD4+.

TCRdb re-derived calls from the 5' RACE reads in MiXCR, one entry per CDR3 protein. In the table there are about 540,000 distinct CDR3 sequences, 20% of which are singletons. The CDR3 is 16 residues long. The ends lost 4 bases at V and 4 bases at J; junction bases unmatched: 9. Per germline, CDR1 SGHRS and CDR2 YFSETQ. This clonotype was counted a few times. Its target is not known. This TCR was recovered from an adult woman who had mild COVID-19 (a few samples of this study predate the infection). Cell type and time point are not known. This chain joins TRBV5-1 and TRBJ2-1, with 9 nucleotides matching TRBD2. Specimen: PBMCs or a T cell subset sorted from them (not recorded which). CDR3 sequence reads: CASSTSGGYDYNEQFF. In DNA form, the CDR3 reads TGCGCCAGCAGCACAAGCGGGGGGTACGATTACAATGAGCAGTTCTTC. Combining the CDR3 with reference TRBV5-1 and TRBJ2-1 gives the whole variable domain KAGVTQTPRYLIKTRGQQVTLSCSPISGHRSVSWYQQTPGQGLQFLFEYFSETQRNKGNFPGRFSGRQFSNSRSEMNVSTLELGDSALYLCASSTSGGYDYNEQFFGPGTRLTVL.